These T cell receptor beta chains were read from a single sample in a study of HIV-infected patients and healthy controls. TCRdb independently ran MiXCR on the 5' RACE reads; one entry per CDR3 protein. The sample consists of about 10,000 distinct CDR3 sequences, about 6% of them appearing once. Sequencing was done on a sample of blood. The receptors were gathered from an adult in good health. Both conserved end residues are part of each CDR3. A D gene is named only where the DNA matches it firmly. Clone sizes are given selectively: once, few, many, or a class where the clone is expanded.

d_gene	v_gene	j_gene	abundance	CDR3aa	CDR3nt
TRBD2	TRBV20-1	TRBJ2-7	medium-sized	CSALLARTYEQYF	TGCAGTGCCCTACTAGCGCGTACCTACGAGCAGTACTTC
.	TRBV12-3/TRBV12-4	TRBJ2-1	medium-sized	CASKEGTYNEQFF	TGTGCCAGCAAGGAGGGAACCTACAATGAGCAGTTCTTC
TRBD1	TRBV30	TRBJ2-1	many	CAWSVLGTGNEQFF	TGTGCCTGGAGTGTACTAGGGACAGGCAATGAGCAGTTCTTC
.	TRBV29-1	TRBJ2-7	many	CSVRTTIHEQYF	TGCAGCGTCCGAACGACTATCCACGAGCAGTACTTC
.	TRBV7-2	TRBJ2-7	medium-sized	CASSLQGTLEQYF	TGTGCCAGCAGCTTGCAGGGGACCCTCGAGCAGTACTTC
.	TRBV2	TRBJ1-2	medium-sized	CALQDPPKGYTF	TGTGCGTTACAGGATCCCCCGAAGGGCTACACCTTC
.	TRBV7-2	TRBJ2-4	medium-sized	CASSSENIQYF	TGTGCCAGCAGCTCCGAAAACATTCAGTACTTC
.	TRBV12-3/TRBV12-4	TRBJ1-4	.	CASSFDRPHAGTNEKLFF	TGTGCCAGCAGTTTCGACAGACCCCATGCCGGGACTAATGAAAAACTGTTTTTT
.	TRBV7-2	TRBJ1-5	medium-sized	CASRGRASNQPQHF	TGTGCCAGCCGGGGGAGGGCCAGCAATCAGCCCCAGCATTTT
TRBD2	TRBV5-1	TRBJ2-1	many	CASSLPPAGGPHEQFF	TGCGCCAGCAGCCTCCCCCCAGCGGGGGGGCCTCATGAGCAGTTCTTC
TRBD2	TRBV19	TRBJ2-1	medium-sized	CATLPAGISYNEQFF	TGTGCCACCCTTCCAGCGGGGATAAGTTACAATGAGCAGTTCTTC
TRBD2	TRBV6-1	TRBJ2-1	many	CASRATGLAGSHEQFF	TGTGCCAGCAGGGCGACGGGACTAGCGGGTTCCCATGAGCAGTTCTTC
.	TRBV28	TRBJ1-5	few	CASSYPTVRNQPQHF	TGTGCCAGCAGTTACCCGACGGTCCGCAATCAGCCCCAGCATTTT
.	TRBV28	TRBJ2-3	medium-sized	CATNRDTDTQYF	TGTGCCACCAACCGGGACACAGATACGCAGTATTTT
.	TRBV11-2	TRBJ2-2	few	CASSLTGRNTGELFF	TGTGCCAGCAGCTTAACAGGTCGGAACACCGGGGAGCTGTTTTTT
.	TRBV14	TRBJ2-2	many	CASSPLWGIPNTGELFF	TGTGCCAGCAGCCCACTTTGGGGGATCCCGAACACCGGGGAGCTGTTTTTT
.	TRBV7-9	TRBJ1-4	medium-sized	CASSSGTGSWIEKLFF	TGTGCCAGCAGCTCGGGCACAGGGTCGTGGATTGAAAAACTGTTTTTT
.	TRBV4-3	TRBJ1-1	medium-sized	CASSQLPGRAGHTEAFF	TGCGCCAGCAGCCAACTCCCAGGAAGGGCAGGGCACACTGAAGCTTTCTTT
.	TRBV19	TRBJ1-2	medium-sized	CASRETAYGYTF	TGTGCCAGCCGGGAAACAGCATATGGCTACACCTTC
.	TRBV20-1	TRBJ2-4	many	CSARSDIGRGPWAKNIQYF	TGCAGTGCTAGATCTGATATTGGCCGGGGCCCCTGGGCCAAAAACATTCAGTACTTC
.	TRBV30	TRBJ1-6	many	CAWSAGTADSPLHF	TGTGCCTGGAGTGCCGGGACGGCTGATTCACCCCTCCACTTT
.	TRBV6-5	TRBJ2-1	medium-sized	CASSPPAGWPYNEQFF	TGTGCCAGCAGCCCCCCAGCAGGGTGGCCCTACAATGAGCAGTTCTTC
.	TRBV6-2/TRBV6-3	TRBJ2-7	.	CASSPRPDEQYF	TGTGCCAGCAGCCCCCGACCGGACGAGCAGTACTTC
TRBD2	TRBV3-1	TRBJ2-3	medium-sized	CASSQGTSGARTDTQYF	TGTGCCAGCAGCCAAGGGACTAGCGGGGCTCGCACAGATACGCAGTATTTT
TRBD2	TRBV6-5	TRBJ2-3	medium-sized	CASTGRGRYTDTQYF	TGTGCCAGCACCGGTCGCGGGAGGTACACAGATACGCAGTATTTT
.	TRBV4-1	TRBJ2-2	medium-sized	CASSQGAEDGELFF	TGCGCCAGCAGCCAGGGGGCGGAAGACGGGGAGCTGTTTTTT
TRBD2	TRBV24-1	TRBJ2-1	many	CATSDFKALAGGMGEQFF	TGTGCCACCAGTGATTTTAAGGCTCTAGCGGGAGGAATGGGTGAGCAGTTCTTC
TRBD2	TRBV5-4	TRBJ2-7	.	CASSPGLAVYEQYF	TGTGCCAGCAGCCCGGGACTAGCGGTCTACGAGCAGTACTTC
.	TRBV18	TRBJ1-1	.	CASSPPRTGLNTEAFF	TGTGCCAGCTCACCACCGCGAACTGGATTGAACACTGAAGCTTTCTTT
TRBD1	TRBV19	TRBJ2-1	few	CATTRGTGGDNEQFF	TGTGCCACCACCCGGGGGACAGGGGGTGACAATGAGCAGTTCTTC
.	TRBV7-6	TRBJ2-1	many	CASSLSRNTYNEQFF	TGTGCCAGCAGCTTATCCAGGAATACCTACAATGAGCAGTTCTTC
.	TRBV20-1	TRBJ2-1	few	CSAGSRGTPEQFF	TGCAGTGCTGGTAGCCGAGGTACGCCTGAGCAGTTCTTC